The source of this T cell receptor (beta chain) is a study of T-cell memory formation after mild COVID-19. About the study: Each donor largely had its own TCR clusters.

This clonotype was seen a few times. The target antigen is unknown. One end of the junction is discordant with germline, which a read error may explain. TCRdb independently ran MiXCR on the 5' RACE reads; one entry per CDR3 protein. The repertoire has 200,000 to 250,000 distinct CDR3 sequences, under 12% of them found once; the top ten carry approximately 3%. This CDR3 region has 14 residues. Germline CDR1 LNHDA, CDR2 SQIVND (reference sequence). General study results and limits: The SARS-CoV-2 specificity of second-wave clones reaching peak at day 37 remained unverified.

The V gene is TRBV19, the J gene TRBJ1-2, with D unclear. The receptor was isolated from a man aged 18 to 30 who had mild COVID-19 (a few samples of this study predate the infection). Cell type and time point are not known. Sample: PBMCs or a T cell subset sorted from them (not recorded which). The CDR3 protein is CASNGQHLNYGYTF. CDR3 coding DNA: TGTGCGAGTAACGGCCAACATCTCAACTATGGCTACACCTTC.